This entry describes one T cell receptor (beta chain). The CDR3 sequence is 15 residues long. V lost 2 bases to trimming and J lost 5 bases, with 16 bases between them. Germline V CDR1 and CDR2: MGHDK, SYGVNS. The data were taken from a study of shared clonotypes between healthy human individuals. The assay was immunoSEQ multiplex PCR, and TCRdb's table has in-frame clones only and misses some. The sample yields approximately 500,000 clones, 60% to 80% seen once. The sequencing input was PBMCs. The chain links TRBV25-1 to TRBJ2-7; D remains unclear. The origin of this receptor is a woman aged 40 to 49 in good health. Some clones in this sample may be carry-over from other donors' samples. The CDR3 DNA is TGTGCCAGCAGTGAAATAGGTCCAAAGGTCCACGAGCAGTACTTC. This codes for CASSEIGPKVHEQYF.